One and the same sample provided the 26 T cell receptor beta chains below, sequenced in a study of shared clonotypes between healthy human individuals (dated by TCRdb to about 2020). Libraries were built with the immunoSEQ multiplex PCR assay. The clones in this table, taken by TCRdb from immuneACCESS, are in-frame only. Not every clone is retained; where verified, under half of the shortfall comes from an unresolved V gene, and the cause of the rest is unknown. Within this sample are fewer than 400,000 clones, with approximately 74% of them counted one time only. The ten largest clonotypes hold 10% to 13% of the sample. Sequenced input: memory CD4+ T cells sorted from blood. The label giving this sample's cell subset or site can be read as: CD45RA-negative fraction. These receptors originate from a man aged 25-40 years in good health.

The chain combines TRBV2 with TRBJ1-2; D is uncertain. Trimming removed 0 bases from V and 4 bases from J, with 12 bases in between. The germline V gene encodes CDR1 SNHLY and CDR2 FYNNEI. This CDR3 is 15 amino acids long. CDR3: CASSEASGVLYGYTF. In DNA form, the CDR3 reads TGTGCCAGCAGTGAAGCGAGTGGGGTGCTCTATGGCTACACCTTC.

The chain employs TRBV7-9 and TRBJ1-1; D unresolved. The CDR3 runs to 13 residues. Per germline, CDR1 SEHNR and CDR2 FQNEAQ (reference sequence). Trimming cost V 2 bases and J 4 bases, with 8 bases left between them. CDR3: CASSLNPGTEAFF. For the CDR3, the DNA is TGTGCCAGCAGCTTAAACCCGGGCACTGAAGCTTTCTTT.

V usage is TRBV5-1 and J usage is TRBJ1-5; TRBD1 aligns across 12 bases. Germline values: CDR1 SGHRS, CDR2 YFSETQ. This CDR3 has 18 amino acids. The V gene end was trimmed by 3 bases and the J gene end by 10 bases; junction bases not matched to a gene: 17. The CDR3 sequence: CASSWTLGLGQGAEPQHF. The CDR3 DNA follows: TGCGCCAGCAGCTGGACCCTCGGATTGGGACAGGGGGCGGAACCCCAGCATTTT.

This clone was seen a handful of times. V and J are TRBV5-1 and TRBJ2-7, with D possibly TRBD2 on 6 matching bases. Germline V CDR1 and CDR2: SGHRS, YFSETQ. The CDR3 is 13 amino acids. V was cut by 4 bases and J by 6 bases, with 14 bases left in between. The DNA for the CDR3 is TGCGCCAGCAGCCATCAAACCGGGGGCGAGCAGTACTTC. It yields the protein CASSHQTGGEQYF.

The V and J genes are TRBV7-2 and TRBJ2-1; TRBD2 is a possible D gene (6 bases). V lost 3 bases, J lost 8 bases, and 14 bases lay in between. CDR3 size: 14 residues. The germline V gene encodes CDR1 SGHTA and CDR2 FQGNSA. The CDR3 spells CASSFRIPGDEQFF. In nucleotides, the CDR3 is TGTGCCAGCAGCTTCCGCATCCCGGGGGATGAGCAGTTCTTC.

This clone was observed many times. The rearrangement links TRBV7-3 to TRBJ2-2; D is unclear. Germline V gene sequence: CDR1 SGHTA, CDR2 FQGTGA. This CDR3 is built from 15 residues. V lost 0 bases, J lost 7 bases, and 12 bases lay in between. In nucleotides, the CDR3 is TGTGCCAGCAGCTTAACAGGGATGGGTGGCGGGGAGCTGTTTTTT. This encodes CASSLTGMGGGELFF.

This clone appeared a few times. The genes are TRBV19 and TRBJ2-5, with D perhaps matching TRBD1 (6 bases). CDR1 is LNHDA, CDR2 SQIVND, per germline (reference sequence). The CDR3 extends over 13 amino acids. Trimming stripped 10 bases from V and 7 bases from J, with 19 bases between. CDR3 DNA sequence: TGTGCCATCCACCCCCGACAGGTAGGGACCCAGTACTTC. Residues: CAIHPRQVGTQYF.

The chain employs TRBV6-1 and TRBJ1-2; possible D gene TRBD1, 5 bases. This CDR3 is 16 amino acids long. The germline V gene has CDR1 MNHNS and CDR2 SASEGT. Deletions cut 0 bases from V and 2 bases from J, with 13 bases between. The CDR3 DNA sequence: TGTGCCAGCAGTGAAGCGGGACGGAAGAACAACTATGGCTACACCTTC. Its protein product is CASSEAGRKNNYGYTF.

V gene TRBV7-6 combines with J gene TRBJ2-2; perhaps TRBD2 as D (5 bases). CDR3 length: 16 residues. V was cut by 2 bases and J by 6 bases, with 16 bases left in between. Germline values: CDR1 SGHVS, CDR2 FNYEAQ. The DNA of the CDR3 is TGTGCCAGCAGCTTAACCCCCGGGAATTATCCCGGGGAGCTGTTTTTT. Translation: CASSLTPGNYPGELFF.

Only a few counts were recorded for this clone. The rearrangement links TRBV29-1 to TRBJ2-7; D might be TRBD1 or TRBD2, each matching 5 bases. The CDR3 has 15 residues. Germline V CDR1 and CDR2: SQVTM, ANQGSEA. The V end was cut by 3 bases, the J end by 1 base, with 16 bases between. CDR3 coding DNA: TGCAGCGTTGATATCCCGGGGCCCACTTCCTACGAGCAGTACTTC. Translated: CSVDIPGPTSYEQYF.

The J gene is TRBJ2-3, the V gene TRBV6-5, with D maybe TRBD1 (5 bases). This CDR3 is built from 14 residues. V lost 5 bases and J lost 6, with 15 bases in between. CDR1 MNHEY and CDR2 SVGAGI come from the germline V gene. Here the CDR3 DNA reads TGTGCCAGCAGTAGGCAAGGGGCGGAGGATACGCAGTATTTT. Protein product: CASSRQGAEDTQYF.

The chain links TRBV28 to TRBJ2-1; D not resolved. Germline V gives CDR1 MDHEN, CDR2 SYDVKM. Trimming removed 2 bases from V and 6 bases from J, with 14 bases in between. CDR3 length: 15 residues. CDR3 region: CASSLPNSYGNEQFF. Here the CDR3 DNA reads TGTGCCAGCAGTTTACCTAATTCCTATGGCAATGAGCAGTTCTTC.

This clone was recorded once. V gene TRBV7-2 combines with J gene TRBJ2-3, with 11 bases that match TRBD2. The germline V gene encodes CDR1 SGHTA and CDR2 FQGNSA. The CDR3 contains 17 residues. With 5 bases clipped from V and 1 base from J, the junction kept 8 bases outside the gene matches. CDR3 region: CASSVTTSGRGTDTQYF. CDR3 bases: TGTGCCAGCAGCGTAACTACTAGCGGGAGAGGCACAGATACGCAGTATTTT.

The chain couples TRBV11-3 to TRBJ2-2; 10 bases map to TRBD1. In germline, CDR1 is SGHNT, CDR2 YENEEA. The CDR3 is made up of 15 amino acids. V trimming: 5 bases; J trimming: 6 bases; junction bases outside the gene matches: 6. CDR3 sequence: CASSAGTGEAGELFF. The CDR3 bases are TGTGCCAGCAGCGCCGGGACAGGGGAGGCCGGGGAGCTGTTTTTT.

As concerns this clone: One end of the junction fails to match germline, which may point to a read error. The chain combines TRBV27 with TRBJ2-2; the match to TRBD2 covers 7 bases. CDR1 is MNHEY, CDR2 SMNVEV, per germline (reference sequence). The CDR3 covers 14 residues. The CDR3, as DNA: TGTGCCAGCAGGAGCGGGACGAACGCCGGGGAGCTGTTTTTT. Translated: CASRSGTNAGELFF.

The chain links TRBV5-4 to TRBJ2-1; tentative D call: TRBD1 (6 bases). Germline assignment: CDR1 SGHNT and CDR2 YYREEE (reference sequence). The V end lost 4 bases, the J end lost 1 base, and 12 bases lay between the germline ends. The CDR3 has 15 amino acids. The CDR3 sequence: CASSDPRGSYNEQFF. DNA for the CDR3: TGTGCCAGCAGCGACCCGAGGGGGTCCTACAATGAGCAGTTCTTC.

The chain links TRBV5-6 to TRBJ2-1, with 10 nucleotides matching TRBD2. The CDR3 is 16 residues long. Germline CDR1 SGHDT, CDR2 YYEEEE. J was trimmed by 0 bases and V by 3 bases; bases with no gene match: 3. The CDR3 loop is CASSSPSGSSYNEQFF. DNA of the CDR3: TGTGCCAGCAGCTCCCCTAGCGGGAGCTCCTACAATGAGCAGTTCTTC.

CDR3 in amino acids: CASSQVLETQYF. In DNA form, the CDR3 reads TGTGCCAGCAGCCAAGTTCTGGAGACCCAGTACTTC. The V call is TRBV7-6, the J call TRBJ2-5, with unresolved D. CDR3 length: 12 residues. Germline V lookup: CDR1 SGHVS, CDR2 FNYEAQ. The ends were cut back, 5 bases at V and 5 bases at J, with 9 bases in the middle.

This chain links TRBV2 with TRBJ1-1, with D tentatively TRBD1 (5 bases). V lost 3 bases, J lost 8 bases, and 10 bases lay in between. The CDR3 runs to 12 residues. From germline, CDR1 is SNHLY and CDR2 FYNNEI. The chain's CDR3 is CASSDRDLEAFF. DNA of the CDR3: TGTGCCAGCAGTGACAGGGACTTAGAAGCTTTCTTT.

V gene TRBV28 combines with J gene TRBJ2-7; D unclear. The CDR3 has 12 residues. Germline values: CDR1 MDHEN, CDR2 SYDVKM. Trimming removed 3 bases from V and 5 bases from J, with 8 bases in between. In DNA form, the CDR3 reads TGTGCCAGCAGTTTGCTATTTCACGAGCAGTACTTC. It is translated as CASSLLFHEQYF.

V is TRBV10-3 and J is TRBJ2-2; D possibly matches TRBD1 or TRBD2 (5 bases each). CDR1 ENHRY and CDR2 SYGVKD come from the germline V gene. V lost 7 bases, J lost 6 bases, and 21 bases lay in between. The CDR3 totals 16 residues. The chain's CDR3 is CAITDGTRFGPGELFF. As DNA, the CDR3 is TGTGCCATCACTGATGGGACGCGGTTCGGGCCCGGGGAGCTGTTTTTT.

Concerning this clone itself: An end of the junction does not agree with germline; a read error may underlie this. The CDR3 is CAGSPLGLTDTQYF. CDR3 nucleotides: TGCGCCGGCAGCCCCTTGGGACTGACAGATACGCAGTATTTT. J is TRBJ2-3 and V is TRBV5-1, with a weak D call TRBD2 (6 bases). The germline V gene has CDR1 SGHRS and CDR2 YFSETQ. This CDR3 contains 14 residues.

The count of this clone is one. A junction end diverges from the germline sequence, so it may reflect a read error. The V call is TRBV7-7, the J call TRBJ2-2; 8 bases agree with TRBD1. There are 14 residues in the CDR3. Germline CDR1 is SSHAT and CDR2 is FNYEAQ (reference sequence). CDR3 coding DNA: TGTGCTAGCAGCCCGGACAGGGTGGGCGGGGAGCTGTTTTTT. This encodes CASSPDRVGGELFF.

This clone was recorded only once. The chain carries TRBV6-1 and TRBJ1-5; D remains unclear. Between the trimmed V and J ends, which lost 1 base and 11 bases, there was a span of 3 bases. The CDR3 is 10 amino acids. Germline V lookup: CDR1 MNHNS, CDR2 SASEGT. The CDR3 here is CASSEVAQHF. CDR3 in DNA: TGTGCCAGCAGTGAAGTGGCCCAGCATTTT.

A single count supports this clone. The CDR3 here is CASSPGTGREKLFF. CDR3 nucleotide sequence: TGTGCCAGCAGCCCTGGGACTGGAAGGGAAAAACTGTTTTTT. The V and J genes are TRBV11-1 and TRBJ1-4, with a possible D match to TRBD1 (5 bases). Per the germline V gene, CDR1 is SGHAT and CDR2 is FQDESV (reference sequence). CDR3 length: 14 residues. V gave up 5 bases and J gave up 8 bases, with 15 bases separating them.

For this clone: The same CDR3 also results from other DNA sequences found in this sample. The gene calls are TRBV2 and TRBJ2-7; D is unclear. This CDR3 is 12 amino acids long. V dropped 6 bases and J dropped 2 bases, with 8 bases sitting between them. Looked up from germline, CDR1 is SNHLY and CDR2 is FYNNEI. As DNA, the CDR3 is TGTGCCAGCAGGGCAGAAACCTACGAGCAGTACTTC. Encoded protein: CASRAETYEQYF.